The rows below give T cell receptor beta chains drawn from one sample of a study of CD8 T cells in ankylosing spondylitis. In TCRdb, the 5' RACE reads were re-called with MiXCR into one record per CDR3 protein. The table shows more than 500,000 distinct CDR3 sequences, with approximately 5% occurring only once. Specimen: blood, either unsorted or a sorted T cell fraction (not recorded which). These receptors were collected from a male donor with ankylosing spondylitis. Both conserved end residues are part of each CDR3. A D gene is named only where the DNA matches it firmly. Size tells how often a clone was seen (once, few, many) or the class of an expanded clone, and some rows leave it out.

D: .
size: many
V: TRBV10-3
J: TRBJ1-2
CDR3: CAISEGTNYGYTF
DNA: TGTGCCATCAGTGAGGGAACTAACTATGGCTACACCTTC

D: TRBD1
size: many
V: TRBV7-8
J: TRBJ2-7
CDR3: CASSPDRDYEQYF
DNA: TGTGCCAGCAGCCCGGACAGGGACTACGAGCAGTACTTC

D: .
size: many
V: TRBV3-1
J: TRBJ1-4
CDR3: CASSPGHLEKLFF
DNA: TGTGCCAGCAGCCCGGGGCATCTCGAAAAACTGTTTTTT

D: TRBD2
size: many
V: TRBV20-1
J: TRBJ2-1
CDR3: CSASPGLAGTSYNEQFF
DNA: TGCAGTGCTAGCCCCGGACTAGCGGGGACCTCCTACAATGAGCAGTTCTTC

D: .
size: many
V: TRBV20-1
J: TRBJ1-3
CDR3: CSAPTESGNTIYF
DNA: TGCAGTGCACCGACAGAGTCTGGAAACACCATATATTTT

D: .
size: many
V: TRBV20-1
J: TRBJ1-4
CDR3: CSATQGLAVYEKLFF
DNA: TGCAGTGCTACTCAAGGACTCGCCGTTTATGAAAAACTGTTTTTT

D: TRBD2
size: many
V: TRBV12-3/TRBV12-4
J: TRBJ2-5
CDR3: CASSISGEGETQYF
DNA: TGTGCCAGCAGTATTTCCGGGGAGGGAGAGACCCAGTACTTC

D: .
size: many
V: TRBV5-1
J: TRBJ2-7
CDR3: CASRPGVAITYEQYF
DNA: TGCGCCAGCCGACCCGGTGTGGCGATAACCTACGAGCAGTACTTC

D: .
size: many
V: TRBV20-1
J: TRBJ2-5
CDR3: CSARDLGWQETQYF
DNA: TGCAGTGCTAGAGATCTGGGGTGGCAAGAGACCCAGTACTTC

D: .
size: many
V: TRBV6-6
J: TRBJ1-4
CDR3: CASSAEGGTFF
DNA: TGTGCCAGCAGTGCCGAGGGTGGGACTTTCTTT

D: .
size: many
V: TRBV10-3
J: TRBJ1-2
CDR3: CAISLDSFSNYGYTF
DNA: TGTGCCATCAGTCTTGACAGTTTTTCGAACTATGGCTACACCTTC

D: .
size: .
V: TRBV28
J: TRBJ2-7
CDR3: CASSRMSGSSYEQYF
DNA: TGTGCCAGCAGCCGGATGTCTGGAAGCTCCTACGAGCAGTACTTC

D: .
size: many
V: TRBV2
J: TRBJ1-5
CDR3: CASTPMRVLGQPQHF
DNA: TGTGCCAGCACTCCTATGAGGGTACTGGGTCAGCCCCAGCATTTT

D: .
size: many
V: TRBV28
J: TRBJ1-2
CDR3: CASSLSGGQEGYTF
DNA: TGTGCCAGCAGTTTAAGCGGGGGGCAGGAGGGCTACACCTTC

D: TRBD1
size: many
V: TRBV7-9
J: TRBJ2-5
CDR3: CASSWGTGAGGETQYF
DNA: TGTGCCAGCAGCTGGGGGACAGGGGCCGGTGGGGAGACCCAGTACTTC

D: .
size: many
V: TRBV27
J: TRBJ2-1
CDR3: CASSFGGGDEQFF
DNA: TGTGCCAGCAGTTTCGGAGGGGGGGATGAGCAGTTCTTC

D: TRBD1
size: many
V: TRBV10-1
J: TRBJ2-7
CDR3: CASSESSGQGLSGQYF
DNA: TGCGCCAGCAGTGAGTCTTCAGGACAGGGTCTGTCGGGGCAGTACTTC

D: .
size: many
V: TRBV2
J: TRBJ1-5
CDR3: CASSEGGNQPQHF
DNA: TGTGCCAGCAGTGAAGGAGGGAATCAGCCCCAGCATTTT